This T cell receptor beta chain originates from a study of PD-L1 blockade in urothelial cancer (dated by TCRdb to the late 2010s). About the investigation overall: All patients started therapy at some point between 2014 and 2016 and received atezolizumab 1,200 mg intravenously every 3 weeks. About 90% of the roughly 30 patients were identified as males with urothelial cancer of bladder origin, and a prior smoking history was reported by 18 of 29 patients. TCR sequencing covered pretreatment tumor samples and matched, serially collected peripheral blood taken before and after atezolizumab treatment. In the same patients, pretreatment tumors underwent whole exome sequencing and RNA sequencing in addition to TCR sequencing. Durable clinical benefit was achieved by nine patients and was not achieved by 20 patients. An ECOG performance status of 0 or 1 was recorded for the patients, and 0 to 3 prior chemotherapy regimens had been received by the patients. Blood samples yielded a median of about 150,000 T cells and tens of thousands of unique TCRs, with median clonality 0.080. Blood samples were analyzed at 3 weeks after treatment start (second dose) and at 6 weeks after treatment start. Pretreatment blood TCR-seq was available for twenty-nine patients, at least one posttreatment blood collection was obtained for approximately 25 patients, and tumor TCR-seq was available for approximately 25 patients. Durable clinical benefit meant progression-free survival longer than 6 months, and TCR features were also tested against progression-free and overall survival. An exploratory multi-omic analysis was conducted of the somatic, immune and clinical correlates of response to PD-L1 blockade with atezolizumab in urothelial cancer.

Comments on this clone: Its antigen has not been determined. No clone much larger than this one lies a single base away; base qualities are absent.

The germline V gene (reference sequence) supplies CDR1 GTSNPN and CDR2 SVGIG. V and J are trimmed by 3 bases and 7 bases, and the gene matches miss 4 bases of the junction. From cysteine to phenylalanine, the CDR3 is 12 amino acids long. Kept here is only the CDR3 DNA, which spans 36 bases and is read in frame from base 1. Points the paper makes about the study in general: Among patients with durable benefit, tumor-associated TCR clones showed greater expansion in peripheral blood 3 weeks after treatment started (n = 22, p = 0.022). Because the sample size was small (n ≈ 28) and many of the analyses were exploratory, the results are meant to be hypothesis-generating. A pretreatment peripheral blood TCR clonality below the median was linked to improved progression-free and overall survival.

To estimate absolute template abundance from read counts, synthetic TCR analog templates were spiked into each PCR. Using the immunoSEQ assay, TCRbeta CDR3 regions were amplified from genomic DNA with bias-controlled V and J gene primers. Sequencing of rearranged TCRbeta segments was performed at approximately 20X coverage. In the original analysis: Sequencing errors were corrected by clustering, and CDR3s were annotated against IMGT so that V, D and J genes could be assigned. Only productive TCRbeta rearrangements were used in downstream analyses, excluding out-of-frame or stop-codon sequences. Clonality was computed as one minus Shannon entropy normalized by the log of the number of unique productive sequences. Fisher's exact test with Benjamini-Hochberg correction, at a threshold of adjusted p below 0.01, was used to find clones that differed between time points or between blood and tumor. TCRdb mirrors the immuneACCESS table, restricted to in-frame sequences. Some clones are absent from its copies; in checked studies, under half trace to an unresolved V gene, and the reason for the others is unknown. D and trimming were read from the DNA, whereas the V and J calls and clone size are those reported in that table. For this sample the table gives tens of thousands of clones, of which 80% to 90% were detected only once. The ten largest make up around 5.7% of the sample.

Per the publication, the time point label means: pretreatment peripheral blood. The cohort included about 29 patients with locally advanced or metastatic urothelial carcinoma who were treated at Memorial Sloan Kettering on a trial protocol. Peripheral blood mononuclear cells were collected pretreatment and during treatment, with between 1 and 8 total time points obtained per patient. The Qiagen DNeasy Blood extraction kit was used to purify genomic DNA from total PBMCs and from tumor samples. Collected pretreatment and during treatment, PBMCs were isolated and stored as previously described. The chain uses TRBV30 and TRBJ2-5; TRBD1 lines up with 8 middle nucleotides. The clonotype comes from a man aged 65 to 85 with urothelial cancer. Here the sequenced sample was PBMCs, taken around atezolizumab (anti-PD-L1) treatment. This receptor has the CDR3 CAWRGTGGTQYF. Read as DNA, the sequence is TGTGCCTGGAGGGGAACAGGGGGGACCCAGTACTTC. Reference TRBV30 and TRBJ2-5 genes cover what lies past the CDR3, so the full variable domain is SQTIHQWPATLVQPVGSPLSLECTVEGTSNPNLYWYRQAAGRGLQLLFYSVGIGQISSEVPQNLSASRPQDRQFILSSKKLLLSDSGFYLCAWRGTGGTQYFGPGTRLLVL.